This T cell receptor beta chain was obtained from a study of blood T cells in healthy people across ages. Study-wide findings and caveats: No conclusive comparison of naive versus antigen-experienced cells was possible with unsorted PBMCs. In older individuals, TCR beta diversity per million T cells was lower, falling roughly linearly with age.

The germline V and J ends were trimmed by 5 bases and 6 bases, with 17 bases remaining between them. The CDR3 contains 15 residues. The germline CDR1 and CDR2 sequences are SGHTA and FQGNSA. Sample-barcoded 5' priming and a J-beta primer mix drove a second PCR of 7 to 11 cycles. Any given sample supplied a minimum of 3 million CDR3-containing paired-end reads. Each CDR3 protein gets one entry after TCRdb re-called the 5' RACE reads with MiXCR. The data contain hundreds of thousands of distinct CDR3 sequences, roughly 21% of them singletons. This clonotype was counted between two and nine times. Its matching antigen is unknown.

The specimen sequenced was blood. This sequence originates from a man between 65 and 85 years old in good health. The chain couples TRBV7-2 to TRBJ1-5, with no clear D. The chain's CDR3 is CASSPTLGGSQPQHF. CDR3 DNA: TGTGCCAGCAGCCCAACCCTGGGCGGGAGTCAGCCCCAGCATTTT.